The 17 T cell receptor beta chains presented below share a single source sample, sequenced in a study of T cells after yellow fever vaccination. TCRdb processed the 5' RACE reads anew with MiXCR; each CDR3 protein has one entry. The sample holds approximately 150,000 distinct CDR3 sequences; 5.5% to 8% are singletons and the top ten take less than 3%. The specimen was CD4+ T cells sorted from PBMCs, collected on the day of the first yellow fever vaccination. The source of these receptors is a man younger than 35 who received the YFV17D yellow fever vaccine.

The table lists this clonotype with many counts. The rearrangement links TRBV7-2 to TRBJ1-1, with D uncertain. The germline V and J ends were trimmed by 1 base and 1 base, with 7 bases remaining between them. Germline values: CDR1 SGHTA, CDR2 FQGNSA. The CDR3 loop spans 14 amino acids. The CDR3 DNA reads TGTGCCAGCAGCTTAGACAGCTCGAACACTGAAGCTTTCTTT. Protein sequence: CASSLDSSNTEAFF.

Ten or more counts support this clonotype. The chain couples TRBV7-2 to TRBJ1-1; D is undetermined. The CDR3 is 14 amino acids. With 5 bases removed from V and 2 bases from J, the gap between germline ends came to 12 bases. Germline CDR1 reads SGHTA; CDR2 reads FQGNSA. CDR3 nucleotides: TGTGCCAGCAGCGCCCCCACATTAAACACTGAAGCTTTCTTT. Encoded protein: CASSAPTLNTEAFF.

The V and J genes are TRBV29-1 and TRBJ1-5, with 7 bases lining up with TRBD1. The V gene end was trimmed by 6 bases and the J gene end by 4 bases; junction bases not matched to a gene: 9. The CDR3 sequence is 14 residues long. CDR1 SQVTM and CDR2 ANQGSEA come from the germline V gene. The CDR3 reads CSVSGGVFNQPQHF. CDR3 bases: TGCAGCGTCTCAGGGGGTGTCTTTAATCAGCCCCAGCATTTT.

This clonotype turned up a few times. The chain joins TRBV6-2 or TRBV6-3 to TRBJ2-1, with D possibly matching TRBD2 (7 bases). This CDR3 region has 15 residues. V lost 2 bases and J lost 10, with 18 bases in between. Germline V gives CDR1 MNHEY, CDR2 SVGEGT. CDR3 bases: TGTGCCAGCAGTTACGGGGGGGCAGACAGTTTGGAGCAGTTCTTC. It codes for CASSYGGADSLEQFF.

The chain has TRBV5-1 and TRBJ2-5, with 8 bases identical to TRBD2. The germline CDR1 and CDR2 sequences are SGHRS and YFSETQ. This CDR3 region has 17 residues. The V segment lost 2 bases and the J segment 2 bases; nucleotides outside the gene matches: 11. The CDR3 is CASSFLPPAGAQETQYF. CDR3 DNA sequence: TGCGCCAGCAGCTTCCTCCCCCCAGCGGGGGCTCAAGAGACCCAGTACTTC. Filled out from reference TRBV5-1 and TRBJ2-5, the complete variable domain reads KAGVTQTPRYLIKTRGQQVTLSCSPISGHRSVSWYQQTPGQGLQFLFEYFSETQRNKGNFPGRFSGRQFSNSRSEMNVSTLELGDSALYLCASSFLPPAGAQETQYFGPGTRLLVL.

In its sample, this clonotype was seen many times. The V call is TRBV29-1, the J call TRBJ2-2; possibly TRBD2 for D (6 bases). Germline loops: CDR1 SQVTM, CDR2 ANQGSEA. Trimming left V 4 bases short and J 4 bases short, with 19 bases between. The CDR3 runs 16 residues. DNA of the CDR3: TGCAGCGTTGTAAAAATGGGACTCGAATCCACCGGGGAGCTGTTTTTT. It translates to CSVVKMGLESTGELFF.

This clonotype was seen more than once but under ten times. The CDR3 is CASSPGSGTNSPLHF. The CDR3 nucleotides are TGCGCCAGCAGCCCGGGGTCAGGGACAAATTCACCCCTCCACTTT. The V gene is TRBV5-1, the J gene TRBJ1-6, with D maybe TRBD1 (6 bases). Trimming removed 4 bases at V and 7 bases at J, with 15 bases between. From germline, CDR1 is SGHRS and CDR2 YFSETQ. The CDR3 sequence is 15 residues long. Full variable domain (rest looked up from reference TRBV5-1 and TRBJ1-6): KAGVTQTPRYLIKTRGQQVTLSCSPISGHRSVSWYQQTPGQGLQFLFEYFSETQRNKGNFPGRFSGRQFSNSRSEMNVSTLELGDSALYLCASSPGSGTNSPLHFGNGTRLTVT.

The V call is TRBV5-1, the J call TRBJ1-2, with D unresolved. The germline CDR1 and CDR2 sequences are SGHRS and YFSETQ. The V end lost 4 bases, the J end lost 2 bases, and 12 bases lay between the germline ends. CDR3 length: 14 amino acids. CDR3 loop: CASSHLPENYGYTF. CDR3 bases: TGCGCCAGCAGCCACCTCCCTGAAAACTATGGCTACACCTTC.

The sample holds many counts of this clonotype. The V and J genes are TRBV12-3 or TRBV12-4 and TRBJ1-5; tentative D call: TRBD1 (5 bases). V was pared by 3 bases and J by 4 bases, with 13 bases between. This CDR3 has 15 amino acids. The CDR3 loop reads CASSLNREGNQPQHF. In nucleotides, the CDR3 is TGTGCCAGCAGTTTGAACAGAGAGGGGAATCAGCCCCAGCATTTT.

This chain joins TRBV7-2 and TRBJ2-7; 7 bases are shared with TRBD1. The V and J ends lost 4 bases and 3 bases, in that order; junction bases with no gene match: 6. The CDR3 consists of 14 residues. Germline V CDR1 and CDR2: SGHTA, FQGNSA. CDR3 sequence: CASSSGQKLYEQYF. For the CDR3, the DNA is TGTGCCAGCAGCTCGGGACAGAAACTCTACGAGCAGTACTTC.

V is TRBV24-1 and J is TRBJ2-7, with 9 bases that match TRBD1. In germline, CDR1 is KGHDR, CDR2 SFDVKD. The CDR3 is made up of 15 amino acids. V trimming: 10 bases; J trimming: 4 bases; junction bases outside the gene matches: 13. In nucleotides, the CDR3 is TGTGCCACTCCCACCCGGGACAGGGTAGGGTACGAGCAGTACGTC. Amino acid sequence: CATPTRDRVGYEQYV.

This clonotype was observed many times. The chain is built from TRBV20-1 and TRBJ2-3; possibly TRBD2 for D (6 bases). V shed 6 bases and J shed 0 bases, with 13 bases lying between them. The CDR3 contains 14 residues. From germline, CDR1 is DFQATT and CDR2 SNEGSKA (reference sequence). The CDR3 sequence is CSAPRGSSTDTQYF. The CDR3 DNA is TGCAGTGCCCCGCGGGGATCTAGCACAGATACGCAGTATTTT.

This clonotype was observed many times. The chain joins TRBV10-3 to TRBJ1-1; D is perhaps TRBD1 (5 bases). V was cut by 7 bases and J by 1 base, with 7 bases left in between. Germline V CDR1 and CDR2: ENHRY, SYGVKD. This CDR3 has 12 amino acids. CDR3 in DNA: TGTGCCATCAAAAGGGGGAACACTGAAGCTTTCTTT. It specifies CAIKRGNTEAFF.

In its sample, this clonotype was seen many times. This chain uses TRBV18 with TRBJ2-3, with D unresolved. Germline-derived CDR1 and CDR2 are KGHSH and LQKENI. The length of the CDR3 is 11 residues. Trimming left V 2 bases short and J 5 bases short, with 2 bases between. This chain's CDR3 is CASSPKDTQYF. The DNA of the CDR3 is TGTGCCAGCTCACCAAAAGATACGCAGTATTTT.

Only a few counts were recorded for this clonotype. V and J are TRBV20-1 and TRBJ2-1; 8 bases match TRBD2. V lost 1 base and J lost 3; bases outside the gene matches: 2. This CDR3 spans 14 amino acids. Germline-derived CDR1 and CDR2 are DFQATT and SNEGSKA (reference sequence). The CDR3 coding sequence is TGCAGTGCTAGAGCCGGGGGGGTCTACAATGAGCAGTTCTTC. It encodes CSARAGGVYNEQFF.

Many counts were recorded for this clonotype. The chain uses TRBV29-1 and TRBJ1-4; no firm D call. Germline V gives CDR1 SQVTM, CDR2 ANQGSEA. V lost 4 bases, J lost 8 bases, and 11 bases lay in between. This CDR3 spans 12 amino acids. The DNA of the CDR3 is TGCAGCGTTGCTGGGGTAGGGGAAAAACTGTTTTTT. Its translation: CSVAGVGEKLFF.

The chain employs TRBV11-3 and TRBJ1-1; 9 bases match TRBD1. CDR1 and CDR2 (germline): SGHNT, YENEEA. V was clipped by 5 bases and J by 3 bases; unmatched bases: 7. The length of the CDR3 is 15 residues. CDR3 DNA: TGTGCCAGCAGCGGAAGGACAGGGGTGGACACTGAAGCTTTCTTT. This encodes CASSGRTGVDTEAFF. The entire variable domain, with the rest obtained from reference TRBV11-3 and TRBJ1-1, is as follows: EAGVVQSPRYKIIEKKQPVAFWCNPISGHNTLYWYLQNLGQGPELLIRYENEEAVDDSQLPKDRFSAERLKGVDSTLKIQPAELGDSAVYLCASSGRTGVDTEAFFGQGTRLTVV.